This TCR beta chain was captured in a study of cytomegalovirus exposure and HLA in healthy donors. Study summary: The use of the same platform for the roughly 110 validation repertoires and the roughly 670 first-cohort repertoires was reported by a later analysis. General observations from the study: TCR beta chains numbering under 200 were designated cytomegalovirus-associated. Usually a TCR sequence was rare, but some public TCRs were found in many donors.

CDR1 is MNHEY and CDR2 is SMNVEV in the germline V gene (reference sequence). This CDR3 has 14 residues. V lost 2 bases to trimming and J lost 5 bases, with 13 bases between them. This clone showed up many times. What it recognizes is unknown. The donors belonged to the roughly 110-subject validation cohort, separate from the roughly 650-subject first cohort. This table comes from immunoSEQ multiplex PCR, and its TCRdb copy is limited to in-frame clones, with some not included. This sample has roughly 90,000 clones, with 85% found just once. The V gene is TRBV27, the J gene TRBJ2-7, with D possibly TRBD2 on 5 matching bases. Sequencing was performed on PBMCs. The TCR comes from a man between 18 and 29 years old in good health and CMV-seropositive. The CDR3 is CASSLTSDGDEQYF. CDR3 bases: TGTGCCAGCAGTTTAACCTCCGACGGGGACGAGCAGTACTTC.